This T cell receptor (beta chain) was retrieved from a study of T cells expressing NK-cell markers. Points from the study as a whole: Among several donors, these clonotypes also ranked first in the CD3+CD56-NKG2C+ fraction.

Germline assignment: CDR1 SGHRS and CDR2 YFSETQ. The CDR3 sequence is 16 residues long. As to this clonotype: Its antigen is undetermined.

One entry per CDR3 protein, without DNA, is what TCRdb gives after re-calling the 5' RACE reads. The sample spans some 340,000 distinct CDR3 sequences; the ten largest clones claim roughly 5.2%. The TCR was taken from a man aged 18-69 years in good health. The chain uses TRBV5-1 and TRBJ2-3. Specimen: blood T cells: a sorted CD56 or NKG2C T cell subset, CD4+ or CD8+ T cells, or bulk PBMC T cells (not recorded which). The chain's CDR3 is CASSLRHFTSTDTQYF. Combining the CDR3 with reference TRBV5-1 and TRBJ2-3 gives the whole variable domain KAGVTQTPRYLIKTRGQQVTLSCSPISGHRSVSWYQQTPGQGLQFLFEYFSETQRNKGNFPGRFSGRQFSNSRSEMNVSTLELGDSALYLCASSLRHFTSTDTQYFGPGTRLTVL.